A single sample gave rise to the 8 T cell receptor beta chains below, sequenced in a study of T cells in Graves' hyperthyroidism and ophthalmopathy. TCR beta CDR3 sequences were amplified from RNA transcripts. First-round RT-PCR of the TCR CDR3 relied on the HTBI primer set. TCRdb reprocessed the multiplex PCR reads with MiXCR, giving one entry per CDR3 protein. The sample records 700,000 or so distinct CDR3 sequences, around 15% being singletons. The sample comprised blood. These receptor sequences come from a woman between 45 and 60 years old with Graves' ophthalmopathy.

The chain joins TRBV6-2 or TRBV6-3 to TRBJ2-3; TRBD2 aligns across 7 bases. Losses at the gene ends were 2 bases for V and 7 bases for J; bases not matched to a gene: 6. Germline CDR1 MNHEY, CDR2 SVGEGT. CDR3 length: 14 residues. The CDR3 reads CASSYTREFNTQYF. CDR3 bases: TGTGCCAGCAGTTACACGCGGGAGTTTAATACGCAGTATTTT.

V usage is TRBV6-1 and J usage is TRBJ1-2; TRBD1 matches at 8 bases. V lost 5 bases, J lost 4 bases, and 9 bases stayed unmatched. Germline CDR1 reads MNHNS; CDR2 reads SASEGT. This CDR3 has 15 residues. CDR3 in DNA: TGTGCCAGCAGTCGGACCGGGACAGGAACCTATGGCTACACCTTC. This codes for CASSRTGTGTYGYTF.

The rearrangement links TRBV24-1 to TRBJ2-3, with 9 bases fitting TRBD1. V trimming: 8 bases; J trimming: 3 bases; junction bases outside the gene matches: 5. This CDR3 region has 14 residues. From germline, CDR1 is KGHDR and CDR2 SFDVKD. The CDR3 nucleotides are TGTGCCACCACCTCCGGGACAGGGACAGATACGCAGTATTTT. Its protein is CATTSGTGTDTQYF.

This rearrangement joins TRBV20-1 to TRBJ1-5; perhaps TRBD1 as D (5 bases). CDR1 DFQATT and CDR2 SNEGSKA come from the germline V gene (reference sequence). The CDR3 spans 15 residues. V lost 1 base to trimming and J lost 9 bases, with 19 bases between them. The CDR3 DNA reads TGCAGTGCTAGAGTTGTGAGGGGATGGGGCCGGCCCCAGCATTTT. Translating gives CSARVVRGWGRPQHF.

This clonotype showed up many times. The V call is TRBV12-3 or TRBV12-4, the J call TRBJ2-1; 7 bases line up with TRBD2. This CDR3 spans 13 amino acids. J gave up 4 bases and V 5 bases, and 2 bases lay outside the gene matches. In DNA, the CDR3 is TGTGCCAGCAGTAAGGGACTATACAATGAGCAGTTCTTC. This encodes CASSKGLYNEQFF.

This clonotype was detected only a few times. This CDR3 is CASRQVLQYF. The CDR3, as DNA: TGTGCCAGCAGACAGGTCCTTCAGTACTTC. The chain is built from TRBV2 and TRBJ2-4, with D maybe TRBD1 (5 bases). The ends were cut back, 6 bases at V and 11 bases at J, with 8 bases in the middle. Germline V CDR1 and CDR2: SNHLY, FYNNEI. The CDR3 length is 10 residues.

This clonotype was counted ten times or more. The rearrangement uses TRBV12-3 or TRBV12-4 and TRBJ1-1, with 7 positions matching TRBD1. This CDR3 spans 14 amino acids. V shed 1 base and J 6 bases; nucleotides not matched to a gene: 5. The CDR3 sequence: CASSLVDRVAEAFF. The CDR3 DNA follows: TGTGCCAGCAGTTTAGTAGACAGGGTGGCTGAAGCTTTCTTT.

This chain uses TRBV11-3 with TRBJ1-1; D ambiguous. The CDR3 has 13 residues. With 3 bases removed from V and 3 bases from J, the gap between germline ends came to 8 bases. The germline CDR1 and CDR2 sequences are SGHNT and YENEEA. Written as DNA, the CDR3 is TGTGCCAGCAGCTTCAAAGGGTACACTGAAGCTTTCTTT. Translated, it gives CASSFKGYTEAFF.